Below, 3 T cell receptor beta chains from the same sample are listed, as sequenced in a study of Graves' ophthalmopathy and Graves' hyperthyroidism. For repertoire sequencing, the TCR beta CDR3 regions were amplified from RNA transcripts. First-round RT-PCR with HTBI primers preceded a second-round multiplex PCR. One entry per CDR3 protein results from TCRdb running MiXCR on the multiplex PCR reads. The data contain approximately 640,000 distinct CDR3 sequences, under 50% of them seen just once; the ten biggest clones take up 3% to 3.5%. The sample taken for sequencing was peripheral blood. These receptors all come from an adult man with Graves' ophthalmopathy.

This clonotype was detected only a few times. The J gene is TRBJ2-7, the V gene TRBV5-4; D possibly corresponds to TRBD1 (6 bases). V lost 1 base to trimming and J lost 4 bases, with 15 bases between them. The CDR3 is 15 residues long. The germline V gene has CDR1 SGHNT and CDR2 YYREEE (reference sequence). DNA of the CDR3: TGTGCCAGCAGCTTGAAGGTGGGGGCCCTGTACGAGCAGTACTTC. This sequence encodes CASSLKVGALYEQYF.

In this sample, this clonotype turned up many times. Sequence at one end of the junction differs from germline and may be a read error. The rearrangement joins TRBV6-7 to TRBJ2-6; 7 positions agree with TRBD2. TRBV6-7 has ORF status, its function being uncertain. This CDR3 has 13 amino acids. The CDR3 spells CASREKGGVRPAF. The DNA of the CDR3 is TGTGCCAGCAGAGAGAAGGGAGGGGTACGTCCTGCTTTC.

The J gene is TRBJ1-2, the V gene TRBV7-8; D is undetermined. The CDR3 sequence is 13 residues long. Germline CDR1 and CDR2: SGHVS and FQNEAQ. Trimming took 4 bases from V and 6 from J, leaving 12 bases between them. CDR3 bases: TGTGCCAGCAGCTCCAGGTCTTCGAATGGCTACACCTTC. Translation: CASSSRSSNGYTF.